The next 2 T cell receptor beta chains were all read from a single sample in a study of shared clonotypes between healthy human individuals. Some clones are missing from TCRdb's copy, which holds only in-frame ones; the method was immunoSEQ multiplex PCR. The table shows about 680,000 clones, with about three quarters occurring only once. Sequencing used memory CD4+ T cells sorted from blood. Subset in this sample: CD45RA-negative fraction. The receptor source for this set is a woman aged 25 to 39 in good health.

This clone showed up just once. The J gene is TRBJ2-3, the V gene TRBV12-5; perhaps TRBD1 as D (6 bases). The CDR3 loop spans 16 amino acids. CDR1 is LGHNT and CDR2 is FRNRAP in the germline V gene. V was pared by 0 bases and J by 3 bases, with 13 bases between. The CDR3 protein is CASGLVLGGRTDTQYF. CDR3 DNA: TGTGCTAGTGGTTTGGTACTAGGGGGTAGGACAGATACGCAGTATTTT.

This rearrangement joins TRBV27 to TRBJ1-1, with 8 bases lining up with TRBD1. Germline-derived CDR1 and CDR2 are MNHEY and SMNVEV (reference sequence). J lost 10 bases, V lost 2 bases, and 6 bases had no gene match. The CDR3 runs to 13 residues. CDR3 in amino acids: CASSLRGRGLAFF. The DNA for the CDR3 is TGTGCCAGCAGTTTAAGGGGCAGGGGGCTAGCTTTCTTT.